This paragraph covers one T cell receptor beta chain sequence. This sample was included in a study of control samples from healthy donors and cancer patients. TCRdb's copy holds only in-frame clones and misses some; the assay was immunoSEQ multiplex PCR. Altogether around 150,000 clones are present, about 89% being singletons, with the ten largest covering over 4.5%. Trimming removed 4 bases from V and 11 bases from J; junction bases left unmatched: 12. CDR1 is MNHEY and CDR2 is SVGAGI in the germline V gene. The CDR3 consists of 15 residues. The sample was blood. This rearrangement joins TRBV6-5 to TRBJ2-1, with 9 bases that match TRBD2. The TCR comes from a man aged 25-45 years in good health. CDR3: CASSSPGLAGRQQFF. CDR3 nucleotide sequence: TGTGCCAGCAGTTCGCCGGGACTAGCCGGAAGGCAGCAGTTCTTC.